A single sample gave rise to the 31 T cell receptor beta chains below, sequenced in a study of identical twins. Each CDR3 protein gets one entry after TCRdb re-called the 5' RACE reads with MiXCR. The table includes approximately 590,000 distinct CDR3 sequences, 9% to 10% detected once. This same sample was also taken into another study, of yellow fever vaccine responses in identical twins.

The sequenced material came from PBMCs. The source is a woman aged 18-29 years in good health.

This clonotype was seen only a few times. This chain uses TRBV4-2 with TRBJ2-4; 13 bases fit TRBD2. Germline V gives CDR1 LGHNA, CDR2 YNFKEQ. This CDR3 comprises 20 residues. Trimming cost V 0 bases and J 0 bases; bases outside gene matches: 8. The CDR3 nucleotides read TGTGCCAGCAGCCAAGAGCCGGGACTAGCGGGACAACTAGCCAAAAACATTCAGTACTTC. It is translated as CASSQEPGLAGQLAKNIQYF.

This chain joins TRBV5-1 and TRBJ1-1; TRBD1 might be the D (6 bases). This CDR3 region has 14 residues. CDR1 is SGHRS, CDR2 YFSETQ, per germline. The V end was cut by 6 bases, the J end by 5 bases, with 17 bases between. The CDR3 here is CASNIDRLATEAFF. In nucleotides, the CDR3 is TGCGCCAGCAATATCGACAGGCTGGCTACTGAAGCTTTCTTT.

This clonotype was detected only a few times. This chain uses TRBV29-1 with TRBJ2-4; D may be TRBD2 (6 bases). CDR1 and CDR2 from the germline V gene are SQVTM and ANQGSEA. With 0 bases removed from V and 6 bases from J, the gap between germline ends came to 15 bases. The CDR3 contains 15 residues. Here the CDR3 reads CSVEELAVWGNIQYF. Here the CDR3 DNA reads TGCAGCGTTGAAGAATTAGCGGTTTGGGGAAACATTCAGTACTTC. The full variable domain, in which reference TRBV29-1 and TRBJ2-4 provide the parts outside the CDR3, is SAVISQKPSRDICQRGTSLTIQCQVDSQVTMMFWYRQQPGQSLTLIATANQGSEATYESGFVIDKFPISRPNLTFSTLTVSNMSPEDSSIYLCSVEELAVWGNIQYFGAGTRLSVL.

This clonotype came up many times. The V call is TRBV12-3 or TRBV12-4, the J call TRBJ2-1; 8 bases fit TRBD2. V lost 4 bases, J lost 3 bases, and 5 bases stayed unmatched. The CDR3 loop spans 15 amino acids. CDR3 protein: CASSSGLVSYNEQFF. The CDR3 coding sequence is TGTGCCAGCAGTTCGGGACTAGTAAGCTACAATGAGCAGTTCTTC.

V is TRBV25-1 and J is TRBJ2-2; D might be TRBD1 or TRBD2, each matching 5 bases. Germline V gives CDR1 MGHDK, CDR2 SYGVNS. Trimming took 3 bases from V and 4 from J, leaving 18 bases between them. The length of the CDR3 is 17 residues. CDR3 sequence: CASSDAPGTESTGELFF. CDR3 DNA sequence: TGTGCCAGCAGTGACGCACCCGGGACGGAGAGCACCGGGGAGCTGTTTTTT.

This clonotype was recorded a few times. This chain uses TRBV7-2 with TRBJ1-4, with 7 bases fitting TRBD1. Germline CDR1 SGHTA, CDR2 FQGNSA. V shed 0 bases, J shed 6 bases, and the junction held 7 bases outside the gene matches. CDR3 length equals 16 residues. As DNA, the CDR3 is TGTGCCAGCAGCTTAGCTCCACGACAGGGAGATGAAAAACTGTTTTTT. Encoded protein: CASSLAPRQGDEKLFF.

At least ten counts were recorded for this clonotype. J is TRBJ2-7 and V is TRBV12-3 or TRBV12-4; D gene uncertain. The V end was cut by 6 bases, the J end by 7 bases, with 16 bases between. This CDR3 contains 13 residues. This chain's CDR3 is CASSQTGLGEQYF. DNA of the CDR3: TGTGCCAGCAGCCAGACTGGGCTGGGTGAGCAGTACTTC.

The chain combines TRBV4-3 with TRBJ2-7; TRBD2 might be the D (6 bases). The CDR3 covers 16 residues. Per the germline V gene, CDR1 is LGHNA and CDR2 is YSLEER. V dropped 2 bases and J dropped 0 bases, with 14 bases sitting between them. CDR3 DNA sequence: TGCGCCAGCAGCCAAAGGCGGGGTCCAACCTCCTACGAGCAGTACTTC. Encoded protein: CASSQRRGPTSYEQYF.

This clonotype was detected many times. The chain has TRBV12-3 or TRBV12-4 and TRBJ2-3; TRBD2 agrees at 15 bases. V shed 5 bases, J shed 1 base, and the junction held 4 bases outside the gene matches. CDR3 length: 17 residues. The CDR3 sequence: CASSPGLAGGRTDTQYF. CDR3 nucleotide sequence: TGTGCCAGCAGTCCGGGACTAGCGGGGGGACGCACAGATACGCAGTATTTT.

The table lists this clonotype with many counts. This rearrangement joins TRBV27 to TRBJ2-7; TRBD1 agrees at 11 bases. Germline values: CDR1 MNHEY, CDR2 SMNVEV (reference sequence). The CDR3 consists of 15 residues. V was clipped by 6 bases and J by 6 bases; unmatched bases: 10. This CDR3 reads CASREDRGLSCEQYF. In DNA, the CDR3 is TGTGCCAGCAGAGAGGACAGGGGGCTTTCGTGCGAGCAGTACTTC.

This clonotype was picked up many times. The CDR3 bases are TGCAGTGCTAGACGGGGGGGTGCAGGGACCTACGAGCAGTACTTC. Translated, it gives CSARRGGAGTYEQYF. The genes are TRBV20-1 and TRBJ2-7; 8 nucleotides agree with TRBD2. CDR3 length: 15 amino acids. V trimming: 2 bases; J trimming: 2 bases; junction bases outside the gene matches: 8. Germline V CDR1 and CDR2: DFQATT, SNEGSKA (reference sequence).

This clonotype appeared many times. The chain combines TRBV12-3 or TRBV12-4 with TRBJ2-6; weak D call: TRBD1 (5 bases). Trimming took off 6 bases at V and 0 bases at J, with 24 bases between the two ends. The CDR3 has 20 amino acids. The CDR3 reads CASRRTRTPIGDSGANVLTF. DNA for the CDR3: TGTGCCAGCAGGCGCACCCGGACACCTATAGGGGACTCTGGGGCCAACGTCCTGACTTTC.

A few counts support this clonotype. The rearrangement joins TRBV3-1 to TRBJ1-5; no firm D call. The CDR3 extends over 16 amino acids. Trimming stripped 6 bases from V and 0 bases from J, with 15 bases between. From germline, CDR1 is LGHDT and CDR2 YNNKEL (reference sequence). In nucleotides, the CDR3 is TGTGCCAGCAGTTTAGGGTGGGCGAATAGCAATCAGCCCCAGCATTTT. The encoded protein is CASSLGWANSNQPQHF.

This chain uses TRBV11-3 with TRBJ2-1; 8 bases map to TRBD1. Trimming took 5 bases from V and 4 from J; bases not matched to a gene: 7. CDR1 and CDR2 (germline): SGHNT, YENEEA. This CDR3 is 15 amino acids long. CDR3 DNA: TGTGCCAGCAGCAGGACAGGGTTAGGATACAATGAGCAGTTCTTC. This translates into CASSRTGLGYNEQFF.

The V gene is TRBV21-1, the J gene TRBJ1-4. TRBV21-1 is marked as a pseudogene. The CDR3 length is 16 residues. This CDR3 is CASSKGPARVGEKLFF. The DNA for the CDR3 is TGTGCCAGCAGCAAAGGCCCCGCTAGGGTCGGTGAAAAACTGTTTTTT.

The CDR3 DNA follows: TGTGCCAGCAGCTGGACAGGGGAGCACGGCTACACCTTC. Amino acids: CASSWTGEHGYTF. The rearrangement joins TRBV5-5 to TRBJ1-2; 9 bases fit TRBD1. Germline loops: CDR1 SGHKS, CDR2 YYEKEE (reference sequence). V was clipped by 3 bases and J by 8 bases; unmatched bases: 5. The CDR3 covers 13 residues.

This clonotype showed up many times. CDR3 amino acids: CASSSQGVRGETQYF. The CDR3 DNA is TGTGCCAGCAGTTCCCAGGGGGTCCGAGGAGAGACCCAGTACTTC. The chain carries TRBV2 and TRBJ2-5; 7 bases agree with TRBD1. The CDR3 covers 15 residues. With V trimmed by 5 bases and J by 4 bases, 10 bases remained unmatched. Germline V gene lookup returns CDR1 SNHLY and CDR2 FYNNEI.

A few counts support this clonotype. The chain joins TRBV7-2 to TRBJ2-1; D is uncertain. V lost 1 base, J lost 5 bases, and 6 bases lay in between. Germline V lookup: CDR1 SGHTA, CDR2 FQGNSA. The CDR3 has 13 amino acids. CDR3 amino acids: CASSLVGHNEQFF. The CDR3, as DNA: TGTGCCAGCAGCTTAGTAGGCCACAATGAGCAGTTCTTC.

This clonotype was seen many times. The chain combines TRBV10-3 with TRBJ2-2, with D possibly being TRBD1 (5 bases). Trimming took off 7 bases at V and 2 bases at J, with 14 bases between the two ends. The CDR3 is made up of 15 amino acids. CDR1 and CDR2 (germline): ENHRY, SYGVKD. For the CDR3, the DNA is TGTGCCATCACCCAGACAGATATTAACACCGGGGAGCTGTTTTTT. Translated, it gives CAITQTDINTGELFF.

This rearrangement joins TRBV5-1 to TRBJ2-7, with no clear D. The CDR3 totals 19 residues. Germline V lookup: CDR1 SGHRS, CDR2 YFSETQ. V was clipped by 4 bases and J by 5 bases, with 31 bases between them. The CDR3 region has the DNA TGCGCCAGCAGCCGGGCCCCAGGCGGCAGTGGTACCCGATTGGACGAGCAGTACTTC. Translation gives CASSRAPGGSGTRLDEQYF.

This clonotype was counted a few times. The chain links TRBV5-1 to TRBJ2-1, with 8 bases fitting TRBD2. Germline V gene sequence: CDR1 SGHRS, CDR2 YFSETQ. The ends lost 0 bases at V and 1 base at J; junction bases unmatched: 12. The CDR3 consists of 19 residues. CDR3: CASSLAGPQRGKSYNEQFF. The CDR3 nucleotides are TGCGCCAGCAGCTTGGCCGGGCCACAGCGGGGGAAGTCCTACAATGAGCAGTTCTTC.

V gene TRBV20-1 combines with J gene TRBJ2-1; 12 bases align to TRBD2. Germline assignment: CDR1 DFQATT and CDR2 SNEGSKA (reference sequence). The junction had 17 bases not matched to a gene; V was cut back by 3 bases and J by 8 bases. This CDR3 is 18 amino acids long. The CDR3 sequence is CSASEASGGDLLGYEQFF. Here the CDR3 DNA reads TGCAGTGCTAGTGAGGCTAGCGGGGGGGACCTCCTGGGGTATGAGCAGTTCTTC.

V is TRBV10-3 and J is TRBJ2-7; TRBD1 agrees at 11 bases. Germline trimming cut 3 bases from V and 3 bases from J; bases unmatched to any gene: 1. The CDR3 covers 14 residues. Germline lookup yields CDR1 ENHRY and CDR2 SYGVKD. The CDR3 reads CAISEGTGGYEQYF. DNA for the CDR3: TGTGCCATCAGTGAAGGGACAGGGGGCTACGAGCAGTACTTC.

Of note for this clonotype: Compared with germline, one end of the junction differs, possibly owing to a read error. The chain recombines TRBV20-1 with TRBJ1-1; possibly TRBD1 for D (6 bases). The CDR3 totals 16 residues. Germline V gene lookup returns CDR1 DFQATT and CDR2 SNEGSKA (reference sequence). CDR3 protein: CRAREQGINMNTEAFF. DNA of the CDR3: TGCAGGGCTAGAGAGCAGGGGATCAATATGAACACTGAAGCTTTCTTT.

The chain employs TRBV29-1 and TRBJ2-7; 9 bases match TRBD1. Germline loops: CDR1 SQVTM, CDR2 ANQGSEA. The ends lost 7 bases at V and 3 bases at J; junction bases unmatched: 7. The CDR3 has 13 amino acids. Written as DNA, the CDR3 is TGCAGCGCCGCCCGACAGGGGGGCTACGAGCAGTACTTC. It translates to CSAARQGGYEQYF.

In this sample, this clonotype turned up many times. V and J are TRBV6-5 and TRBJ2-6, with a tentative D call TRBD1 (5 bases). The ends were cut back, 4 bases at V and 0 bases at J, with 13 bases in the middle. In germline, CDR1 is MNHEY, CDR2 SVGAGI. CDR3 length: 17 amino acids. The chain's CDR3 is CASSSIDRSSGANVLTF. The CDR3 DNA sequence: TGTGCCAGCAGTTCCATCGACAGAAGCTCTGGGGCCAACGTCCTGACTTTC.

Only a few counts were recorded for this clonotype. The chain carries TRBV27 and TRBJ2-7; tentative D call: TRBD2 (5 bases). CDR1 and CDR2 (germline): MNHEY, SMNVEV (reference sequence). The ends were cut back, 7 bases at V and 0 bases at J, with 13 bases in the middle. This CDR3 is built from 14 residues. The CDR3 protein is CASTPLARSYEQYF. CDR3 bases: TGTGCCAGCACTCCTCTAGCCCGCTCCTACGAGCAGTACTTC.

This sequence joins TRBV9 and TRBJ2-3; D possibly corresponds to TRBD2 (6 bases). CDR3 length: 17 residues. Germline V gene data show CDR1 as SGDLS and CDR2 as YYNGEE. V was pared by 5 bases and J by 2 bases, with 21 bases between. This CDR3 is CASSPGSNSLTTDTQYF. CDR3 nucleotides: TGTGCCAGCAGTCCCGGGAGTAACTCCCTCACCACAGATACGCAGTATTTT.

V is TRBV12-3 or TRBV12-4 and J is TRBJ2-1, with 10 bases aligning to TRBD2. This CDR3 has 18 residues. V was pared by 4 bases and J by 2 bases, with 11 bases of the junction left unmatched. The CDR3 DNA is TGTGCCAGCAGTTCACCAGCCCCTACTAGCGGGGCCTACAATGAGCAGTTCTTC. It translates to CASSSPAPTSGAYNEQFF.

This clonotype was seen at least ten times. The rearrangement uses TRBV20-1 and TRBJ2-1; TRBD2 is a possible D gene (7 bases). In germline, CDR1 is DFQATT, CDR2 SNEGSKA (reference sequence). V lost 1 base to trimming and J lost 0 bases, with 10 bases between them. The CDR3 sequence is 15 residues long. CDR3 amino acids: CSARVGGPSYNEQFF. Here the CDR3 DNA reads TGCAGTGCTAGAGTCGGGGGGCCCTCCTACAATGAGCAGTTCTTC.

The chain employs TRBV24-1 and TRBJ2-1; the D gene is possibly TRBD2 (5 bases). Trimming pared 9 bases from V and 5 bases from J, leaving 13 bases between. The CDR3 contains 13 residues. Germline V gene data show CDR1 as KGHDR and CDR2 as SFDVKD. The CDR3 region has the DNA TGTGCCACCGACGAGGGAGCCCACAATGAGCAGTTCTTC. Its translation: CATDEGAHNEQFF.